This T cell receptor beta chain was captured in a study of cytomegalovirus exposure and HLA in healthy donors. Of note for this clone: Its antigen is as yet unknown.

Whole-study findings and limits: Most of the CMV-associated TCR beta chains (in a later analysis) appeared to be HLA-restricted. Exclusion applied to some V segments, including TRBV6-2 and TRBV6-3, as they were indistinguishable. After further analysis at a later stage, roughly 16,000 TCR beta sequences were associated with HLA alleles at 0.05 false discovery rate. In an earlier analysis, about 87% or about 30%: the productive usage of most TCR beta V segments.

Use of 60 Vbeta and 13 Jbeta primers characterized the PCR. Sequenced by immunoSEQ multiplex PCR; TCRdb stores in-frame clones only, minus some. The table has about 150,000 clones, over 60% seen once. This CDR3 contains 14 residues. Germline V gene lookup returns CDR1 LGHNT and CDR2 FRNRAP. V shed 6 bases and J 6 bases; nucleotides not matched to a gene: 8. Material for sequencing was PBMCs. J is TRBJ2-7 and V is TRBV12-5, with 10 bases identical to TRBD2. The clonotype originates from a woman aged 25 to 39 in good health and CMV-seronegative. The CDR3 region is CASGYSGGPREQYF. CDR3 DNA sequence: TGTGCTAGTGGGTATAGCGGGGGGCCGCGCGAGCAGTACTTC.